The subject of this entry is one T cell receptor beta chain. What it binds is not known. The table came from immunoSEQ multiplex PCR; TCRdb's copy has only in-frame clones and leaves some out. The data contain about 90,000 clones, over 90% of them seen just once; the ten biggest clones take up over 9%. CDR1 and CDR2 from the germline V gene are MNHEY and SMNVEV (reference sequence). Trimming took 5 bases from V and 5 from J; bases not matched to a gene: 19. The CDR3 sequence is 20 residues long. The sample belongs to a study of PD-L1 blockade in urothelial cancer. Study details: About 90% of the roughly 29 patients were men with bladder-origin urothelial cancer. Patients previously received 0 to 3 chemotherapy regimens. T cells were recovered from blood samples at a median of approximately 150,000.

Study-level results: Durable-benefit patients expanded tumor-associated blood clones more at 3 weeks.

The chain is built from TRBV27 and TRBJ2-3; 13 bases line up with TRBD2. Sample: PBMCs, taken around atezolizumab (anti-PD-L1) treatment. The receptor comes from a man in his 60s with urothelial cancer. The CDR3 DNA follows: TGTGCCAGCAGTCAAACGACTAGCGGGAGGCTCTTAGGGGGCATAGATACGCAGTATTTT. Residues: CASSQTTSGRLLGGIDTQYF.